This T cell receptor beta chain was identified in a study of blood T cell repertoires in COVID-19. Study information: The analysed material was cDNA or gDNA that came from T cells, B-cell-depleted T cells, or PBMCs.

The table came from immunoSEQ multiplex PCR; TCRdb's copy has only in-frame clones and leaves some out. The top ten hold 7.5% to 9.5% of the sample, which has fewer than 650,000 clones, roughly nine tenths seen once. The V and J ends lost 4 bases and 2 bases respectively, with 10 bases between them. Germline V gene sequence: CDR1 SGHRS, CDR2 YFSETQ. The CDR3 spans 13 residues. Sequenced input: peripheral blood. This receptor was taken from a woman aged 45-60 years with COVID-19, enrolled during active disease. J is TRBJ2-7 and V is TRBV5-1; maybe TRBD1 (5 bases). The CDR3 nucleotides read TGCGCCAGCAGCCCACTGACAGCCTACGAGCAGTACTTC. It codes for CASSPLTAYEQYF. Combining the CDR3 with reference TRBV5-1 and TRBJ2-7 gives the whole variable domain KAGVTQTPRYLIKTRGQQVTLSCSPISGHRSVSWYQQTPGQGLQFLFEYFSETQRNKGNFPGRFSGRQFSNSRSEMNVSTLELGDSALYLCASSPLTAYEQYFGPGTRLTVT.